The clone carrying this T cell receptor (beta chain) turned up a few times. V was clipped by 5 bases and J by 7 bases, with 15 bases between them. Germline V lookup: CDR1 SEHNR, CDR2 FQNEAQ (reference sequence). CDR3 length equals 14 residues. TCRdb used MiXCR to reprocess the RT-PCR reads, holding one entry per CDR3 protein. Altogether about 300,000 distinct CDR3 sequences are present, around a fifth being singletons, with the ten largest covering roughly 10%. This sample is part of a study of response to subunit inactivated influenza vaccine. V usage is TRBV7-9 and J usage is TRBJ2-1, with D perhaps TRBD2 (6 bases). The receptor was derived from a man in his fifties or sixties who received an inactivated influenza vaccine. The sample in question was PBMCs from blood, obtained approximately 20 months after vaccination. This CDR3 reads CASSPWDGLNEQFF. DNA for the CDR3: TGTGCCAGCAGCCCATGGGACGGACTAAATGAGCAGTTCTTC.